This entry lists 25 T cell receptor beta chains sequenced from one sample in a study of sequential checkpoint blockade in melanoma. Treatment denoted: randomized to nivolumab then ipilimumab (arm A) or the reverse (arm B). Here immunoSEQ multiplex PCR was the method, and the copy in TCRdb shows in-frame clones only, minus some. This table holds approximately 40,000 clones, about nine tenths found once. The specimen comprised CD8+ T cells sorted from blood (inferred from file names), sampled from a patient given nivolumab and ipilimumab in sequence. These TCRs come from a human donor with melanoma.

The chain employs TRBV10-3 and TRBJ2-7; perhaps TRBD1 as D (5 bases). The length of the CDR3 is 14 residues. Germline values: CDR1 ENHRY, CDR2 SYGVKD. Trimming left V 0 bases short and J 6 bases short, with 12 bases between. CDR3 in amino acids: CAISESAGMREQYF. CDR3 nucleotides: TGTGCCATCAGTGAGTCGGCAGGGATGCGCGAGCAGTACTTC.

The chain uses TRBV5-1 and TRBJ2-1; D unclear. Germline CDR1 SGHRS, CDR2 YFSETQ. V lost 2 bases to trimming and J lost 6 bases, with 9 bases between them. The CDR3 length is 13 residues. Here the CDR3 DNA reads TGCGCCAGCAGCTTTTCTCCGTTCAATGAGCAGTTCTTC. Its protein is CASSFSPFNEQFF.

The chain has TRBV9 and TRBJ2-1; D uncertain. This CDR3 region has 13 residues. Germline CDR1 is SGDLS and CDR2 is YYNGEE. Deletions cut 0 bases from V and 6 bases from J, with 7 bases between. Here the CDR3 reads CASSVVTTNEQFF. The CDR3 DNA reads TGTGCCAGCAGCGTAGTGACAACCAATGAGCAGTTCTTC.

The chain joins TRBV6-4 to TRBJ2-1; the D gene is possibly TRBD2 (6 bases). Trimming cost V 4 bases and J 4 bases, with 17 bases left between them. CDR3 length: 16 amino acids. Germline CDR1 reads MRHNA; CDR2 reads SNTAGT. The CDR3, as DNA: TGTGCCAGCAGTGTCTCAGGCGGGAACCAGTACAATGAGCAGTTCTTC. Translating it yields CASSVSGGNQYNEQFF.

The chain joins TRBV7-8 to TRBJ2-1, with 8 positions matching TRBD2. CDR3 length: 13 residues. Germline CDR1 SGHVS, CDR2 FQNEAQ. The V segment lost 5 bases and the J segment 10 bases; nucleotides outside the gene matches: 7. Here the CDR3 reads CASSHGGAKEQFF. The CDR3 bases are TGTGCCAGCAGCCACGGGGGGGCCAAGGAGCAGTTCTTC.

The chain links TRBV9 to TRBJ2-6; D not certain. The CDR3 is 15 residues long. Trimming shortened V by 0 bases and J by 0 bases, and 4 bases separated the two germline ends. Germline V CDR1 and CDR2: SGDLS, YYNGEE. The CDR3 sequence is CASSVGSSGANVLTF. In DNA form, the CDR3 reads TGTGCCAGCAGCGTAGGTAGCTCTGGGGCCAACGTCCTGACTTTC.

The chain recombines TRBV6-6 with TRBJ2-3; D may be TRBD2 (6 bases). This CDR3 has 14 amino acids. Germline V gene data show CDR1 as MNHNY and CDR2 as SVGAGI (reference sequence). Trimming left V 8 bases short and J 2 bases short, with 14 bases between. Here the CDR3 reads CASASGEPTDTQYF. For the CDR3, the DNA is TGTGCCAGCGCTTCGGGGGAGCCCACAGATACGCAGTATTTT.

CDR3 sequence reads: CASSPTSGRPNEQFF. The CDR3 region has the DNA TGTGCCAGCAGCCCGACTAGCGGGAGACCAAATGAGCAGTTCTTC. V and J are TRBV11-3 and TRBJ2-1, with TRBD2 matching 12 bases. This CDR3 is 15 amino acids long. The ends lost 5 bases at V and 7 bases at J; junction bases unmatched: 6. Germline CDR1 is SGHNT and CDR2 is YENEEA.

V and J are TRBV11-2 and TRBJ2-7; the match to TRBD2 covers 11 bases. Germline loops: CDR1 SGHAT, CDR2 FQNNGV. There are 15 residues in the CDR3. Trimming removed 1 base from V and 5 bases from J; junction bases left unmatched: 4. CDR3 region: CASSLAGLADNEQYF. CDR3 DNA: TGTGCCAGCAGCTTAGCGGGACTAGCGGACAACGAGCAGTACTTC.

The genes are TRBV29-1 and TRBJ2-1; 12 nucleotides agree with TRBD1. Germline CDR1 is SQVTM and CDR2 is ANQGSEA. The CDR3 spans 14 residues. V dropped 8 bases and J dropped 8; count of bases not matched to a gene: 10. CDR3 in DNA: TGCAGCATGTGGGGGACAGGGGGCTCCGATGAGCAGTTCTTC. Amino acids: CSMWGTGGSDEQFF.

The chain carries TRBV18 and TRBJ2-2; D is unresolved. The CDR3 loop spans 16 amino acids. V was cut by 2 bases and J by 2 bases, with 12 bases left in between. CDR1 is KGHSH and CDR2 is LQKENI in the germline V gene. DNA of the CDR3: TGTGCCAGCTCACCAGGCACAGTACTCAACACCGGGGAGCTGTTTTTT. Amino acids: CASSPGTVLNTGELFF.

This chain connects TRBV9 to TRBJ2-5; 7 positions agree with TRBD2. V shed 4 bases, J shed 4 bases, and the junction held 10 bases outside the gene matches. Germline CDR1 SGDLS, CDR2 YYNGEE. This CDR3 is built from 15 residues. Here the CDR3 DNA reads TGTGCCAGCAGCCCCCGGCGGGGACTAAGAGAGACCCAGTACTTC. This sequence encodes CASSPRRGLRETQYF.

V usage is TRBV28 and J usage is TRBJ2-3; 8 nucleotides align to TRBD2. The CDR3 covers 15 residues. The trim removed 5 bases at V and 5 bases at J, leaving 9 bases unmatched. Germline CDR1 is MDHEN and CDR2 is SYDVKM. CDR3 DNA sequence: TGTGCCAGCAGTAAGGTAGCGGGGCAGGTAGATACGCAGTATTTT. Residues: CASSKVAGQVDTQYF.

The chain combines TRBV5-1 with TRBJ1-1, with 10 bases matching TRBD1. V dropped 0 bases and J dropped 6; count of bases not matched to a gene: 2. CDR1 and CDR2 from the germline V gene are SGHRS and YFSETQ. The CDR3 has 14 residues. The CDR3 bases are TGCGCCAGCAGCTTGGGACAGGGGGCGGCTGAAGCTTTCTTT. It translates to CASSLGQGAAEAFF.

The CDR3 DNA reads TGTGCCAGCAGCTCAACTAGCGGGAGGGCCCGTGAGACCCAGTACTTC. Amino acid sequence: CASSSTSGRARETQYF. The J gene is TRBJ2-5, the V gene TRBV13, with 13 bases aligning to TRBD2. Germline loops: CDR1 PRHDT, CDR2 FYEKMQ (reference sequence). The V and J ends lost 4 bases and 5 bases, in that order; junction bases with no gene match: 7. The CDR3 covers 16 residues.

The V and J genes are TRBV27 and TRBJ2-5; perhaps TRBD1 as D (5 bases). Germline CDR1 is MNHEY and CDR2 is SMNVEV (reference sequence). The CDR3 totals 14 residues. Trimming took 5 bases from V and 4 from J, leaving 14 bases between them. The DNA for the CDR3 is TGTGCCAGCAGTCTAGGGGTAGTAGGAGAGACCCAGTACTTC. It translates to CASSLGVVGETQYF.

The rearrangement uses TRBV9 and TRBJ1-3; D gene ambiguous. The CDR3 is made up of 14 amino acids. Per germline, CDR1 SGDLS and CDR2 YYNGEE. The germline V and J ends were trimmed by 4 bases and 0 bases, with 8 bases remaining between them. CDR3 DNA: TGTGCCAGCAGCCCCCGGTCCTCTGGAAACACCATATATTTT. Amino acids: CASSPRSSGNTIYF.

The V call is TRBV4-1, the J call TRBJ1-2, with D possibly matching TRBD1 (5 bases). Germline V CDR1 and CDR2: MGHRA, YSYEKL. The CDR3 consists of 15 residues. V lost 0 bases and J 2 bases, leaving 10 bases between the germline ends. In DNA form, the CDR3 reads TGCGCCAGCAGCCAAGAGGGCAGGGTGAACTATGGCTACACCTTC. Its protein product is CASSQEGRVNYGYTF.

This clone was detected only a few times. The gene calls are TRBV5-5 and TRBJ2-7; D ambiguous. CDR1 SGHKS and CDR2 YYEKEE come from the germline V gene (reference sequence). The V end was cut by 0 bases, the J end by 4 bases, with 8 bases between. The CDR3 length is 13 residues. The CDR3 nucleotides read TGTGCCAGCAGCTTGGAAGCCTCTTACGAGCAGTACTTC. Residues: CASSLEASYEQYF.

The chain employs TRBV15 and TRBJ2-7, with 9 bases fitting TRBD1. The CDR3 loop spans 14 amino acids. V shed 4 bases and J 2 bases; nucleotides not matched to a gene: 3. Germline V lookup: CDR1 LNHNV, CDR2 YYDKDF (reference sequence). The CDR3 region is CATSNRDRAYEQYF. CDR3 DNA sequence: TGTGCCACCAGCAACCGGGACAGGGCCTACGAGCAGTACTTC.

The genes are TRBV7-8 and TRBJ2-1, with TRBD1 matching 7 bases. Germline V gene sequence: CDR1 SGHVS, CDR2 FQNEAQ. This CDR3 has 18 residues. The V segment lost 1 base and the J segment 3 bases; nucleotides outside the gene matches: 12. Written as DNA, the CDR3 is TGTGCCAGCAGCTTAGGGCAGGGGGAACGCTGGATCTACAATGAGCAGTTCTTC. As protein: CASSLGQGERWIYNEQFF.

The chain combines TRBV19 with TRBJ2-1; the match to TRBD2 covers 15 bases. The CDR3 totals 13 residues. The V segment lost 8 bases and the J segment 9 bases; nucleotides outside the gene matches: 2. Germline CDR1 reads LNHDA; CDR2 reads SQIVND (reference sequence). The CDR3 loop reads CASGLAGGREQFF. DNA of the CDR3: TGTGCCAGTGGACTAGCGGGAGGGCGTGAGCAGTTCTTC.

The chain couples TRBV6-5 to TRBJ2-7, with D unresolved. Trimming left V 6 bases short and J 0 bases short, with 12 bases between. In germline, CDR1 is MNHEY, CDR2 SVGAGI. This CDR3 region has 14 residues. The CDR3 spells CASSHFYLSYEQYF. The DNA of the CDR3 is TGTGCCAGCAGCCACTTTTATCTCTCCTACGAGCAGTACTTC.

This clone turned up a few times. This chain uses TRBV27 with TRBJ2-7, with D possibly matching TRBD1 (6 bases). CDR1 is MNHEY, CDR2 SMNVEV, per germline (reference sequence). There are 13 residues in the CDR3. Trimming cost V 6 bases and J 1 base, with 10 bases left between them. The CDR3 sequence is CASSLGQSYEQYV. DNA of the CDR3: TGTGCCAGCAGCCTGGGACAATCCTACGAGCAGTACGTC.

This clone was detected only once. The chain links TRBV5-1 to TRBJ2-1; D ambiguous. Trimming took 1 base from V and 2 from J, leaving 13 bases between them. Germline V gene sequence: CDR1 SGHRS, CDR2 YFSETQ. CDR3 length: 16 amino acids. CDR3 in amino acids: CASSLIGSTTYNEQFF. The DNA of the CDR3 is TGCGCCAGCAGCTTGATAGGATCCACTACCTACAATGAGCAGTTCTTC.